One and the same sample provided the 9 T cell receptor beta chains below, sequenced in a study of cytomegalovirus exposure and HLA in healthy donors. The PCR contained 60 Vbeta and 13 Jbeta primers. Assay used: immunoSEQ multiplex PCR; TCRdb lists only in-frame clones, some missing. In the table there are under 100,000 clones, roughly 85% of which are singletons. The sample comprised PBMCs. These receptors all come from a man aged 30-40 years in good health and CMV-seronegative.

This chain connects TRBV20-1 to TRBJ2-7; TRBD1 is a possible D gene (5 bases). Germline lookup yields CDR1 DFQATT and CDR2 SNEGSKA (reference sequence). V was trimmed by 3 bases and J by 6 bases, leaving 6 bases between them. The CDR3 length is 10 residues. The DNA of the CDR3 is TGCAGTGCTAGTCAGGGCGAGCAGTACTTC. It yields the protein CSASQGEQYF.

The chain is built from TRBV12-5 and TRBJ2-7; 9 bases agree with TRBD2. J was trimmed by 7 bases and V by 6 bases; bases with no gene match: 10. Germline CDR1 reads LGHNT; CDR2 reads FRNRAP. The CDR3 is made up of 14 amino acids. For the CDR3, the DNA is TGTGCTAGTGGCCATAGCGGGGGTCTTGGGGAGCAGTACTTC. As protein: CASGHSGGLGEQYF.

The genes are TRBV20-1 and TRBJ2-7; the D is unclear. The V gene lost 3 bases and the J gene lost 5 bases, with 8 bases spanning the gap. Germline V gene data show CDR1 as DFQATT and CDR2 as SNEGSKA (reference sequence). The CDR3 contains 11 residues. The CDR3 DNA follows: TGCAGTGCTAGCCTACGAGACGAGCAGTACTTC. It is translated as CSASLRDEQYF.

This clone was observed once. This chain connects TRBV27 to TRBJ1-2; D gene unclear. This CDR3 region has 16 residues. Looked up from germline, CDR1 is MNHEY and CDR2 is SMNVEV (reference sequence). V lost 6 bases, J lost 5 bases, and 22 bases lay in between. CDR3 nucleotide sequence: TGTGCCAGCAGAAGAGCGGGTCCCAAAGACTTATATGGCTACACCTTC. This sequence encodes CASRRAGPKDLYGYTF.

In this sample, this clone turned up once. The chain joins TRBV30 to TRBJ1-5; 9 bases are shared with TRBD1. Trimming removed 0 bases from V and 6 bases from J; junction bases left unmatched: 3. The CDR3 covers 14 residues. From germline, CDR1 is GTSNPN and CDR2 SVGIG (reference sequence). The chain's CDR3 is CAWSVGQGIQPQHF. In DNA, the CDR3 is TGTGCCTGGAGTGTTGGACAGGGGATTCAGCCCCAGCATTTT.

The J gene is TRBJ1-5, the V gene TRBV4-3; TRBD1 matches 8 bases. This CDR3 has 16 residues. The V gene's germline CDR1 is LGHNA and CDR2 YSLEER. V was pared by 2 bases and J by 6 bases, with 9 bases of the junction left unmatched. CDR3 sequence (DNA): TGCGCCAGCAGCCAACTACTCGGACAGGGAGGTCAGCCCCAGCATTTT. Protein product: CASSQLLGQGGQPQHF.

The chain carries TRBV30 and TRBJ2-1; 9 positions match TRBD2. The junction had 15 bases not matched to a gene; V was cut back by 4 bases and J by 8 bases. This CDR3 comprises 16 residues. The germline CDR1 and CDR2 sequences are GTSNPN and SVGIG (reference sequence). The CDR3, as DNA: TGTGCCTGGAAAAAGAGGCGGGGGGGCGGCGTGGATGAGCAGTTCTTC. Protein: CAWKKRRGGGVDEQFF.

V is TRBV7-2 and J is TRBJ1-5, with no clear D. Between the trimmed V and J ends, which lost 3 bases and 5 bases, there was a span of 8 bases. This CDR3 spans 13 amino acids. CDR1 is SGHTA, CDR2 FQGNSA, per germline. The DNA of the CDR3 is TGTGCCAGCAGCTTCTGGGAGGATCAGCCCCAGCATTTT. Its translation is CASSFWEDQPQHF. Combining the CDR3 with reference TRBV7-2 and TRBJ1-5 gives the whole variable domain GAGVSQSPSNKVTEKGKDVELRCDPISGHTALYWYRQSLGQGLEFLIYFQGNSAPDKSGLPSDRFSAERTGGSVSTLTIQRTQQEDSAVYLCASSFWEDQPQHFGDGTRLSIL.

This chain joins TRBV15 and TRBJ1-6, with 9 bases aligning to TRBD1. The germline V gene encodes CDR1 LNHNV and CDR2 YYDKDF (reference sequence). The length of the CDR3 is 14 residues. V lost 5 bases to trimming and J lost 9 bases; unmatched junction nucleotides: 5. The CDR3 DNA reads TGTGCCACCAGCCCCCGGGACAGGGTTTCACCCCTCCACTTT. As protein: CATSPRDRVSPLHF.